A single sample is the source of the 10 T cell receptor beta chains below, sequenced in a study of regulatory T cells in long-lasting Graves disease. Sequencing libraries for TCR beta were prepared with iRepertoire HTBI primers and Arm-PCR of CDR3 regions. Via MiXCR, TCRdb re-called the multiplex PCR reads, giving one row per CDR3 protein. The sample holds about 660,000 distinct CDR3 sequences, about 32% seen once. Sample time point: persistent/refractory GD, antithyroid drugs over 5 years with positive TRAb. Making the TCR library involved RNA that had been extracted from PBMCs. The sample was peripheral blood mononuclear cells (PBMCs), taken when the disease was refractory, from a patient treated with antithyroid drugs. The receptors come from a female donor with Graves disease.

The V call is TRBV20-1, the J call TRBJ2-7, with 11 nucleotides matching TRBD2. The V segment lost 3 bases and the J segment 0 bases; nucleotides outside the gene matches: 7. CDR3 size: 16 residues. CDR1 is DFQATT, CDR2 SNEGSKA, per germline (reference sequence). CDR3 region: CSASGGLAGDSYEQYF. For the CDR3, the DNA is TGCAGTGCTAGTGGAGGACTAGCGGGCGACTCCTACGAGCAGTACTTC.

DNA for the CDR3: TGTGCCAGCAGATACCCGGACAGGGTCCCCTACGAGCAGTACTTC. It encodes CASRYPDRVPYEQYF. The chain links TRBV6-2 or TRBV6-3 to TRBJ2-7, with 8 bases that match TRBD1. The CDR3 sequence is 15 residues long. Germline CDR1 and CDR2: MNHEY and SVGEGT. Unmatched junction bases numbered 9, after V lost 6 bases and J lost 2 bases.

This clonotype was observed at least ten times. The chain combines TRBV6-2 or TRBV6-3 with TRBJ1-2; TRBD1 is a possible D gene (5 bases). There are 13 residues in the CDR3. V lost 5 bases and J lost 4, with 11 bases in between. The germline gives CDR1 MNHEY, CDR2 SVGEGT. The CDR3 sequence is CASSDSSIYGYTF. The CDR3 DNA follows: TGTGCCAGCAGTGACAGTAGTATCTATGGCTACACCTTC.

This clonotype was seen just once. This chain uses TRBV5-1 with TRBJ1-1, with 7 bases that match TRBD1. The germline CDR1 and CDR2 sequences are SGHRS and YFSETQ. The CDR3 has 15 amino acids. The V segment lost 4 bases and the J segment 2 bases; nucleotides outside the gene matches: 8. This CDR3 is CASSPSGQKNTEAFF. CDR3 coding DNA: TGCGCCAGCAGCCCCTCGGGACAGAAAAACACTGAAGCTTTCTTT.

V is TRBV6-5 and J is TRBJ1-1, with D hard to call. The length of the CDR3 is 14 residues. CDR1 and CDR2 (germline): MNHEY, SVGAGI. The V gene lost 2 bases and the J gene lost 3 bases, with 10 bases spanning the gap. CDR3 sequence: CASSYLAADTEAFF. The CDR3 coding sequence is TGTGCCAGCAGTTACCTCGCGGCAGACACTGAAGCTTTCTTT.

The V and J genes are TRBV14 and TRBJ2-2, with D perhaps matching TRBD1 (6 bases). The ends were cut back, 4 bases at V and 9 bases at J, with 9 bases in the middle. There are 12 residues in the CDR3. Germline lookup yields CDR1 SGHDN and CDR2 FVKESK. The CDR3 sequence is CASSPQGRELFF. The DNA for the CDR3 is TGTGCCAGCAGCCCTCAGGGGCGGGAGCTGTTTTTT.

This clonotype was observed a single time. A much larger clone differs from this one at a single base, so this may be a read error. The genes are TRBV27 and TRBJ2-7, with unresolved D. Germline-derived CDR1 and CDR2 are MNHEY and SMNVEV (reference sequence). Trimming took 2 bases from V and 3 from J, leaving 14 bases between them. The CDR3 sequence is 15 residues long. The CDR3 protein is CASSLGWTPSYEQYF. CDR3 nucleotides: TGTGCCAGCAGTTTAGGTTGGACGCCGAGCTACGAGCAGTACTTC.

For the CDR3, the DNA is TGTGCCAGCAATCGAGACAGGGAGAATCAGCCCCAGCATTTT. It codes for CASNRDRENQPQHF. This chain joins TRBV28 and TRBJ1-5; the match to TRBD1 covers 7 bases. V was pared by 7 bases and J by 4 bases, with 7 bases of the junction left unmatched. CDR3 length equals 14 residues. Germline V gives CDR1 MDHEN, CDR2 SYDVKM.

This clonotype has a handful of counts. The J gene is TRBJ2-7, the V gene TRBV11-1, with a tentative D call TRBD1 (6 bases). The CDR3 consists of 15 residues. V lost 5 bases to trimming and J lost 3 bases, with 17 bases between them. Germline V lookup: CDR1 SGHAT, CDR2 FQDESV (reference sequence). DNA of the CDR3: TGTGCCAGCAGCCACCCGGGACAACCAAACTACGAGCAGTACTTC. Protein: CASSHPGQPNYEQYF. The complete variable domain, with remaining parts taken from reference TRBV11-1 and TRBJ2-7, reads EAEVAQSPRYKITEKSQAVAFWCDPISGHATLYWYRQILGQGPELLVQFQDESVVDDSQLPKDRFSAERLKGVDSTLKIQPAELGDSAMYLCASSHPGQPNYEQYFGPGTRLTVT.

The rearrangement joins TRBV20-1 to TRBJ2-5, with D possibly TRBD2 on 6 matching bases. Trimming shortened V by 5 bases and J by 3 bases, and 10 bases separated the two germline ends. The CDR3 totals 12 residues. Germline CDR1 reads DFQATT; CDR2 reads SNEGSKA (reference sequence). The CDR3 nucleotides are TGCAGTGCTGTCCTAGCGAAAGAGACCCAGTACTTC. Protein: CSAVLAKETQYF.